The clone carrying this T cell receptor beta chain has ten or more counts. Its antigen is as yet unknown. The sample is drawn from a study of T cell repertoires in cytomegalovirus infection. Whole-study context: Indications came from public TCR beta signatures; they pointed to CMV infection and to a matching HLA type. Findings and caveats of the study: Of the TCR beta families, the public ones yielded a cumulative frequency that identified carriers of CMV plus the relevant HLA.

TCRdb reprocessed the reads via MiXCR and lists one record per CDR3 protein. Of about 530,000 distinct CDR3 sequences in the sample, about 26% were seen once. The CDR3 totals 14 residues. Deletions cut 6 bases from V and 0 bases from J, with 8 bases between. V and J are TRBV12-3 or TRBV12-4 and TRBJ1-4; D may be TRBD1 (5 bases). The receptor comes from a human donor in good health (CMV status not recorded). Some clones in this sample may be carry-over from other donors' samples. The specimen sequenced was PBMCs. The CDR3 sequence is CASRTGPTNEKLFF. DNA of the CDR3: TGTGCCAGCAGAACAGGTCCAACTAATGAAAAACTGTTTTTT.